These 10 T cell receptor beta chains share one sample of origin, sequenced in a study of blood T cell repertoires in COVID-19. Using immunoSEQ multiplex PCR, the repertoire was profiled, and TCRdb retains in-frame clones only, with some absent. Of approximately 130,000 clones listed, 75% to 85% are singletons. Source material: peripheral blood. The source of these receptors is a human donor in a cohort sampled during active COVID-19.

The rearrangement joins TRBV2 to TRBJ1-1; D is unresolved. Germline-derived CDR1 and CDR2 are SNHLY and FYNNEI. V gave up 8 bases and J gave up 9 bases, with 13 bases separating them. The CDR3 has 11 amino acids. CDR3: CASGRREKAFF. Here the CDR3 DNA reads TGTGCCAGCGGCAGAAGGGAGAAAGCTTTCTTT.

The rearrangement uses TRBV10-3 and TRBJ1-2; 7 nucleotides align to TRBD1. The V and J ends lost 2 bases and 2 bases, in that order; junction bases with no gene match: 2. Per germline, CDR1 ENHRY and CDR2 SYGVKD. CDR3 length equals 14 residues. CDR3 DNA: TGTGCCATCAGTGAGGGGACAGTCAACTATGGCTACACCTTC. Translation: CAISEGTVNYGYTF.

This clone was seen just once. The V call is TRBV6-5, the J call TRBJ1-2; 7 nucleotides line up with TRBD1. Looked up from germline, CDR1 is MNHEY and CDR2 is SVGAGI. The length of the CDR3 is 15 residues. The trim removed 2 bases at V and 2 bases at J, leaving 5 bases unmatched. The CDR3 DNA reads TGTGCCAGCAGTTACAAGGCCAGGGGGAACTATGGCTACACCTTC. Translation gives CASSYKARGNYGYTF.

This clone was counted only a few times. The V call is TRBV6-1, the J call TRBJ2-7, with 12 bases lining up with TRBD2. Germline V gene data show CDR1 as MNHNS and CDR2 as SASEGT. V shed 2 bases, J shed 2 bases, and the junction held 1 base outside the gene matches. CDR3 size: 15 residues. DNA for the CDR3: TGTGCCAGCAGTGAAACTAGCGGGGGGCCCTACGAGCAGTACTTC. It specifies CASSETSGGPYEQYF.

The gene calls are TRBV12-5 and TRBJ2-7; 7 bases agree with TRBD2. CDR1 is LGHNT and CDR2 is FRNRAP in the germline V gene. The length of the CDR3 is 13 residues. The V and J ends lost 9 bases and 1 base, in that order; junction bases with no gene match: 6. The CDR3 loop is CASASSGSYEQYF. The CDR3 DNA follows: TGTGCTAGCGCGAGTAGCGGGTCCTACGAGCAGTACTTC. The complete variable domain, with remaining parts taken from reference TRBV12-5 and TRBJ2-7, reads DARVTQTPRHKVTEMGQEVTMRCQPILGHNTVFWYRQTMMQGLELLAYFRNRAPLDDSGMPKDRFSAEMPDATLATLKIQPSEPRDSAVYFCASASSGSYEQYFGPGTRLTVT.

For the CDR3, the DNA is TGTGCCACCAGCCAAGGACAGAGCTCCTACAATGAGCAGTTCTTC. Encoded protein: CATSQGQSSYNEQFF. This chain joins TRBV24-1 and TRBJ2-1, with D maybe TRBD1 (6 bases). This CDR3 comprises 15 residues. V was clipped by 7 bases and J by 0 bases, with 12 bases between them. Germline V gives CDR1 KGHDR, CDR2 SFDVKD.

V usage is TRBV2 and J usage is TRBJ1-1, with TRBD1 as a possible D gene (6 bases). The V gene's germline CDR1 is SNHLY and CDR2 FYNNEI. The V end was cut by 7 bases, the J end by 4 bases, with 19 bases between. The CDR3 consists of 15 residues. CDR3 bases: TGTGCCAGCACCCCACCCGTGAACAGGGCCACTGAAGCTTTCTTT. Its translation is CASTPPVNRATEAFF.

V gene TRBV5-1 combines with J gene TRBJ2-3, with 8 bases matching TRBD1. Per the germline V gene, CDR1 is SGHRS and CDR2 is YFSETQ. The V gene end was trimmed by 2 bases and the J gene end by 4 bases; junction bases not matched to a gene: 6. The length of the CDR3 is 15 residues. DNA of the CDR3: TGCGCCAGCAGCTTCGGACAGGGTCGATCAGATACGCAGTATTTT. Its protein product is CASSFGQGRSDTQYF.

The chain links TRBV28 to TRBJ1-3, with D perhaps matching TRBD1 (6 bases). This CDR3 is 14 amino acids long. V was clipped by 10 bases and J by 1 base, with 14 bases between them. CDR1 and CDR2 from the germline V gene are MDHEN and SYDVKM. The CDR3: CATLGQPSGNTIYF. The CDR3 nucleotides read TGTGCCACTTTAGGACAGCCTTCTGGAAACACCATATATTTT.

The chain combines TRBV5-1 with TRBJ2-1; TRBD2 matches at 8 bases. Germline trimming cut 4 bases from V and 9 bases from J; bases unmatched to any gene: 15. Germline CDR1 reads SGHRS; CDR2 reads YFSETQ. The CDR3 totals 16 residues. DNA for the CDR3: TGCGCCAGCAGCCCGGGCCGGGCGGGGGGCCCGGGTGAGCAGTTCTTC. Translated, it gives CASSPGRAGGPGEQFF.